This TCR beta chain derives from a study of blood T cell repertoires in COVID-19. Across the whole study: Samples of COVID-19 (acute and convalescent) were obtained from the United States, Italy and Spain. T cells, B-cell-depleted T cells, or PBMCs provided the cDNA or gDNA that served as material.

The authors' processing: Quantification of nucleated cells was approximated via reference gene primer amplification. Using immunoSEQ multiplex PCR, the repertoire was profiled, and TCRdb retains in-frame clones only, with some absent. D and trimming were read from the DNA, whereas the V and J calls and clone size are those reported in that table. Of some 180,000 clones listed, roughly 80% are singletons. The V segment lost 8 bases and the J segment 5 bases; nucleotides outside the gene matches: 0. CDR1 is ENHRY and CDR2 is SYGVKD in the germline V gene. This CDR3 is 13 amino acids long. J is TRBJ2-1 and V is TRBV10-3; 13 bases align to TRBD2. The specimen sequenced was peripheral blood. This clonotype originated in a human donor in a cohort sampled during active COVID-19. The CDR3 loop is CAIGTSGDNEQFF. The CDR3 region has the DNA TGTGCCATCGGGACTAGCGGGGACAATGAGCAGTTCTTC.